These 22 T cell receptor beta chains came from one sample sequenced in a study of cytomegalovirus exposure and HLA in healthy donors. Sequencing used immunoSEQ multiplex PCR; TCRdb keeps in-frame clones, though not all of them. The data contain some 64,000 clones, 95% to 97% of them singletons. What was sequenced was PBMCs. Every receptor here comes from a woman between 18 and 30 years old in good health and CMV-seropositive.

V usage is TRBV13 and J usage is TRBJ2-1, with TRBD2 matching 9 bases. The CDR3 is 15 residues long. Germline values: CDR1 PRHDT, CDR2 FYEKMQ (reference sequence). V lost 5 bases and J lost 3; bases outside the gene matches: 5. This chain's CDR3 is CASSGRTSVYNEQFF. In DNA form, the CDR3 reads TGTGCCAGCAGCGGCCGGACTAGCGTCTACAATGAGCAGTTCTTC.

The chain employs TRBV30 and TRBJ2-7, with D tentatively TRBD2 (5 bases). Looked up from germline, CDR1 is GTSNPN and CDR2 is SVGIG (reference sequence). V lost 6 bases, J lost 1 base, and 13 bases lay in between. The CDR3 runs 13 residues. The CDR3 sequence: CACSPPGSYEQYF. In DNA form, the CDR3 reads TGTGCCTGCTCACCCCCGGGGTCCTACGAGCAGTACTTC.

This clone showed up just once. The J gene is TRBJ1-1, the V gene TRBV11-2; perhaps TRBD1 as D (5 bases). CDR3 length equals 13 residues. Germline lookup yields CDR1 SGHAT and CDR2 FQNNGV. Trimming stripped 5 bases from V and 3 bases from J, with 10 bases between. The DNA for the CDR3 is TGTGCCAGCAGCCACGGGGGGGACACTGAAGCTTTCTTT. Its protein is CASSHGGDTEAFF.

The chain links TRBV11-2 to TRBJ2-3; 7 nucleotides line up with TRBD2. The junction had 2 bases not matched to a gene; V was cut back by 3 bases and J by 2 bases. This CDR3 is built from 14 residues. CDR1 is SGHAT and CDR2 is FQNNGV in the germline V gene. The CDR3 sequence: CASSFRGDTDTQYF. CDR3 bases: TGTGCCAGCAGCTTCCGGGGGGACACAGATACGCAGTATTTT.

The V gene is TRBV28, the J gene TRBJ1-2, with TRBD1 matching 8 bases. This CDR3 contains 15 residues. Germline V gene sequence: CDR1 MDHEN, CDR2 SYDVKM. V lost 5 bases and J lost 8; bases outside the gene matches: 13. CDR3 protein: CASSPGQGNRDGYTF. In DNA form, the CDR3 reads TGTGCCAGCAGTCCCGGACAGGGAAACAGGGACGGCTACACCTTC.

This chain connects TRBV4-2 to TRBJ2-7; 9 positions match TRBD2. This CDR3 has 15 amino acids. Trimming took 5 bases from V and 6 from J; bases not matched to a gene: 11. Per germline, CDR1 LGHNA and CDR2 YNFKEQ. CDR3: CASSTAGTSFGEQYF. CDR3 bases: TGTGCCAGCAGCACAGCCGGGACTAGCTTCGGCGAGCAGTACTTC.

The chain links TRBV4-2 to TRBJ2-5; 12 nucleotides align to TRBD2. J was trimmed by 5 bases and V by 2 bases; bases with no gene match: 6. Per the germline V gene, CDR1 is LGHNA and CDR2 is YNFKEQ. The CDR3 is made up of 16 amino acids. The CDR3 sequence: CASSQRLAGGRETQYF. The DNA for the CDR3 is TGTGCCAGCAGCCAACGTCTAGCGGGAGGGCGGGAGACCCAGTACTTC.

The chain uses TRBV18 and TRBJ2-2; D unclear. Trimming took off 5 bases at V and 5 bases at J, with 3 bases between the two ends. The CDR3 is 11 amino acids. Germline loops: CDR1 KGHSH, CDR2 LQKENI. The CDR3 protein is CASSTTGELFF. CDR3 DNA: TGTGCCAGCTCAACTACCGGGGAGCTGTTTTTT.

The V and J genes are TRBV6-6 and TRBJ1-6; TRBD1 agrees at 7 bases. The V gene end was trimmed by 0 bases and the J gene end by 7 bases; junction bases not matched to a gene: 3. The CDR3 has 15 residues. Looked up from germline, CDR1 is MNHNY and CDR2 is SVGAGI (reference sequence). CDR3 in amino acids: CASSYSGQENSPLHF. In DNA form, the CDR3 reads TGTGCCAGCAGTTACTCCGGACAGGAAAATTCACCCCTCCACTTT.

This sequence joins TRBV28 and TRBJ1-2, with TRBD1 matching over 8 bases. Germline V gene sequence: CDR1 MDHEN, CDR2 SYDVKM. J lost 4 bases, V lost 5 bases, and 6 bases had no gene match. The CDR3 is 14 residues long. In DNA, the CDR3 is TGTGCCAGCAGTGAGGGACAGGCGAGCTATGGCTACACCTTC. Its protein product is CASSEGQASYGYTF.

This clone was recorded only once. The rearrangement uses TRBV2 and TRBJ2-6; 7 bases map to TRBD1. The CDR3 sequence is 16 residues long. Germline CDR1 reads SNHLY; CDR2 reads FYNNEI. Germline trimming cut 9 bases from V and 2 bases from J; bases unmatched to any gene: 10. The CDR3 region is CARLARGTPGANVLTF. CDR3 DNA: TGTGCCAGGTTGGCCAGGGGGACCCCTGGGGCCAACGTCCTGACTTTC.

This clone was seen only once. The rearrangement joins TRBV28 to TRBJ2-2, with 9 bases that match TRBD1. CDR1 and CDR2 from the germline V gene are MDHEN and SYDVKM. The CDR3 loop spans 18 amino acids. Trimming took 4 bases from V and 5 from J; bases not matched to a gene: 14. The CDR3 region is CASSSVLDRGGSTGELFF. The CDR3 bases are TGTGCCAGCAGTTCTGTGTTAGACAGGGGGGGGTCTACCGGGGAGCTGTTTTTT.

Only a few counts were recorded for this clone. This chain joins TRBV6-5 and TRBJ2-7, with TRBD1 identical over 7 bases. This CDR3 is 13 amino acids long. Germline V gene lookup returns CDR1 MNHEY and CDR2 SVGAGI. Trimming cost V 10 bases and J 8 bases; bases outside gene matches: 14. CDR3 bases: TGTGCCACCAAGGGACAGAAATTGTTCCAGCAGTACTTC. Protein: CATKGQKLFQQYF.

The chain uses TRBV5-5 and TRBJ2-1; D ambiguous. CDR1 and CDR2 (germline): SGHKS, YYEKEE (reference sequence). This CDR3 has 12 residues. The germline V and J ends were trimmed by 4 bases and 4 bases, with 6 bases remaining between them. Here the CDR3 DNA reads TGTGCCAGCAGCCCCGGTTACAATGAGCAGTTCTTC. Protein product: CASSPGYNEQFF.

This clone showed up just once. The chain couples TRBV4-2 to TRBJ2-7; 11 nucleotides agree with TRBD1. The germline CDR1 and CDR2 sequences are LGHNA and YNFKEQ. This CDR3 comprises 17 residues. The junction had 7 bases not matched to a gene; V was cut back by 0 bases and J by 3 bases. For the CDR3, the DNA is TGTGCCAGCAGCCAAGATGGAGCGGGACAGGGGGGCTACGAGCAGTACTTC. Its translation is CASSQDGAGQGGYEQYF.

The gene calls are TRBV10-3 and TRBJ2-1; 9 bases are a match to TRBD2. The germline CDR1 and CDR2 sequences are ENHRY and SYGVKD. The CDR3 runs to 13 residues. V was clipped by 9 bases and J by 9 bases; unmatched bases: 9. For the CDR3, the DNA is TGTGCCATACATAGCGGGAGCGTCCGTGAGCAGTTCTTC. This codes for CAIHSGSVREQFF.

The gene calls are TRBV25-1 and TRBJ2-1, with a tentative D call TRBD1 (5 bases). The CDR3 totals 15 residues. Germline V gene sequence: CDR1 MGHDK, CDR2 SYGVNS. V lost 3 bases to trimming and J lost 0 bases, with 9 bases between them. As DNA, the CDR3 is TGTGCCAGCAGTGAGGCGCAGGGCTCCTACAATGAGCAGTTCTTC. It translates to CASSEAQGSYNEQFF.

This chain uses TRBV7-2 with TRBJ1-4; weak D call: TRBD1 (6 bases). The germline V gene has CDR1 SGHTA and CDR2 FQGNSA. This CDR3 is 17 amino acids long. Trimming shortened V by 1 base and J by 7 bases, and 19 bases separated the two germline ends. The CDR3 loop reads CASSLVWGGRQPEKLFF. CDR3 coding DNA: TGTGCCAGCAGCTTAGTATGGGGGGGCAGGCAACCTGAAAAACTGTTTTTT.

The CDR3 DNA sequence: TGTGCCAGCAGTGAGAGAAGACAATCCAGACAGTACACTGAAGCTTTCTTT. Protein sequence: CASSERRQSRQYTEAFF. The chain employs TRBV2 and TRBJ1-1, with TRBD1 as a possible D gene (5 bases). The germline V and J ends were trimmed by 3 bases and 3 bases, with 20 bases remaining between them. Germline V lookup: CDR1 SNHLY, CDR2 FYNNEI. This CDR3 spans 17 amino acids.

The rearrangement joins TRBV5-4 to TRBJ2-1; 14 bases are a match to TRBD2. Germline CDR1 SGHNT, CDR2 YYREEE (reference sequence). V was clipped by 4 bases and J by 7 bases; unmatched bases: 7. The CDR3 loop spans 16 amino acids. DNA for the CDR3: TGTGCCAGCAGCGAAGGACTAGCGGGAGGTCAAAATGAGCAGTTCTTC. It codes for CASSEGLAGGQNEQFF.

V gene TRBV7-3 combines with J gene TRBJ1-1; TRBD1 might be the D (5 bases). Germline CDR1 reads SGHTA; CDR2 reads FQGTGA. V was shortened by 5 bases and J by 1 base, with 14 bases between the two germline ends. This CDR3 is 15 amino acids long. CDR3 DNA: TGTGCCAGCAGCCGCGCCGGGACTGAGAACACTGAAGCTTTCTTT. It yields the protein CASSRAGTENTEAFF.

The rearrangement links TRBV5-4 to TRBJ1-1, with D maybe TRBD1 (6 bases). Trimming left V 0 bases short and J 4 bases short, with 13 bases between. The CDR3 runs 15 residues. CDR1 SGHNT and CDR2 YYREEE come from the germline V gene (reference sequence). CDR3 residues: CASSLVRGGGTEAFF. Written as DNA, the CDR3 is TGTGCCAGCAGCTTGGTCAGGGGCGGGGGCACTGAAGCTTTCTTT.